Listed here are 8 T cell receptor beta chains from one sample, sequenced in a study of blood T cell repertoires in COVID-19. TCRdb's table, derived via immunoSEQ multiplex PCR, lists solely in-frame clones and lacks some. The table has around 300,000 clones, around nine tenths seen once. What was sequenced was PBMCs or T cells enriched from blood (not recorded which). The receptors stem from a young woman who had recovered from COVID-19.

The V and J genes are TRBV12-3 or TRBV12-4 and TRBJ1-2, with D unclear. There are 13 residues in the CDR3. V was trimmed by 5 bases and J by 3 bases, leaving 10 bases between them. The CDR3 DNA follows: TGTGCCAGCAGTCCTGACAAGTACTATGGCTACACCTTC. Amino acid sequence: CASSPDKYYGYTF.

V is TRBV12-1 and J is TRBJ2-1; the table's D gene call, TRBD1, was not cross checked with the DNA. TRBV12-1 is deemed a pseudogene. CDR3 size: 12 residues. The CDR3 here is CASRDRYYEQFF. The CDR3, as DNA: TGTGCCAGCCGGGACAGGTATTATGAGCAGTTCTTC.

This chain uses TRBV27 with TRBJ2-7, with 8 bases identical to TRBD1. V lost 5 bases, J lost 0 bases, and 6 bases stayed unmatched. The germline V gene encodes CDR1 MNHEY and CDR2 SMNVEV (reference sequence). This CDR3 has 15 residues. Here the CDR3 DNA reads TGTGCCAGCAGTCTACAGGGGGATAGCTCCTACGAGCAGTACTTC. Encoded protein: CASSLQGDSSYEQYF.

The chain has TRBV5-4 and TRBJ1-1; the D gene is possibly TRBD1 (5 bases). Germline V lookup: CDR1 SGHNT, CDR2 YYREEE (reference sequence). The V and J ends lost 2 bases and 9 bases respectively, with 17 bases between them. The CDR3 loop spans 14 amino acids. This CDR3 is CASSLDRRQRQAFF. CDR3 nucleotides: TGTGCCAGCAGCTTAGACCGAAGACAGCGCCAAGCTTTCTTT.

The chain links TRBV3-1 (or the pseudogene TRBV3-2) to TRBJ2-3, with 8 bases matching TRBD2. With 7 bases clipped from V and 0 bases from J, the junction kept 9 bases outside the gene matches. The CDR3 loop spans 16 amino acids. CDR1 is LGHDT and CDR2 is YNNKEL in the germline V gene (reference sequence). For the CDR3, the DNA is TGTGCCAGCACCCCGGGACTAGAACTAAGCACAGATACGCAGTATTTT. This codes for CASTPGLELSTDTQYF.

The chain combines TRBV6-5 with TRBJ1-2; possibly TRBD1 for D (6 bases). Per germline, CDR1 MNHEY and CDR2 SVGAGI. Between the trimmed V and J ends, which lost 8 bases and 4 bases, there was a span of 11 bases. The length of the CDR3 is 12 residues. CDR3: CASRQDFYGYTF. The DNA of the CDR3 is TGTGCCAGCCGACAGGACTTCTATGGCTACACCTTC.

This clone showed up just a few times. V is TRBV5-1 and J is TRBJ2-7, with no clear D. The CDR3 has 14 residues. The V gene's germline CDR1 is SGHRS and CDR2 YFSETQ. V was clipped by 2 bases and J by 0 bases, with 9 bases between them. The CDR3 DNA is TGCGCCAGCAGCTTAACATCTAGCTCCTACGAGCAGTACTTC. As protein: CASSLTSSSYEQYF.

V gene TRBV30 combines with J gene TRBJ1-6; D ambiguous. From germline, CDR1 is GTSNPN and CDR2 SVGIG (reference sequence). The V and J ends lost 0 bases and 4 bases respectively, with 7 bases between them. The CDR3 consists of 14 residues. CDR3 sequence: CAWSVWPYNSPLHF. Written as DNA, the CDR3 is TGTGCCTGGAGTGTTTGGCCGTATAATTCACCCCTCCACTTT. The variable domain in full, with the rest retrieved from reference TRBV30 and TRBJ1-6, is SQTIHQWPATLVQPVGSPLSLECTVEGTSNPNLYWYRQAAGRGLQLLFYSVGIGQISSEVPQNLSASRPQDRQFILSSKKLLLSDSGFYLCAWSVWPYNSPLHFGNGTRLTVT.